This TCR beta chain was obtained from a study of cytomegalovirus exposure and HLA in healthy donors (TCRdb year 2017). About the study as a whole: An earlier analysis of several hundred of the donors reported 276 Gb of sequence data and roughly 120 million unique TCR beta sequences obtained from about 180 million T cells. An earlier analysis of some 500 of the donors applied high-throughput TCR beta sequencing to assess whether each TCR beta V gene segment acted as functional or pseudogenic. In the later analysis, no new phenotypic data were used to find candidate immune exposures; instead, reliance was placed on TCR beta sequences and their occurrence across donors. In addition to the first cohort of 666 subjects, a separate validation cohort of 120 different subjects was used. The T cell repertoires of some 700 subjects were profiled by immunosequencing and related to cytomegalovirus serostatus. A later genetic analysis took genome-wide SNP genotypes for about three fifths of the roughly 670 donors and used that subset as a discovery cohort. To predict cytomegalovirus infection status, the study brought together high-throughput TCR immunosequencing, statistical association of individual TCRs with disease status, and machine learning. All discovery cohort repertoires had been generated on a single sequencing platform. Among over 350 genotyped donors of the cohort, an average of approximately 240,000 unique TCR beta nucleotide sequences were sequenced per donor, roughly a sixth of them non-productive. The number of donors typed differed by locus, with roughly 629-640 for A, B, C, DRB1 and DQB1, roughly 520 for DQA1, 606 for DPA1, and about 450 for DPB1. Class I and class II HLA loci were covered by the typing at four-digit resolution. The study aimed to test whether signatures of past pathogen exposure could be identified by cataloging public T cell receptors. Alongside the repertoire data, information on donor age, sex, ethnicity and CMV serostatus was compiled. Several DR-DQ haplotypes were treated as single units for association and clustering because of strong linkage in the cohort. To study patterns of TCR occurrence, a later analysis re-analyzed previously published TCR beta repertoires from 600 to 750 donors and added high-resolution HLA genotyping. An early release covering around 630 HLA-typed donors comprised 300 to 350 gigabases of sequencing data and around 86 million unique TCR sequences. Among the roughly 380 genotyped donors, about 85% belonged to the genetic ancestry cluster associated with self-reported Caucasian donors.

What the work shows at the level of the full study, not this receptor alone: According to a later genetic analysis, donors in an Asian-associated ancestry cluster had fewer N-insertions in productive TCRs than the approximately 670-donor mean. Linkage disequilibrium might explain the correlated functional status among segregating V segments, but an unknown experimental factor could not be excluded. Because some donors lacked HLA typing at each locus, the association tests relied only on the typed subset. Compared with equally common non-associated chains, HLA-associated TCR beta chains in a later analysis were more clonally expanded and had lower generation probabilities. Only TCR beta chains were sequenced in this cohort, and the absence of alpha or paired-chain data limited detectable features. In a later analysis, several top co-occurrence clusters were reported to appear linked to parvovirus B19, influenza, CMV and Epstein-Barr virus. The classifier was reported to diagnose cytomegalovirus status with high specificity and sensitivity in both the original cohort and the validation cohort. Because the 87-base-pair reads could not distinguish some IMGT-functional V segments, including TRBV6-2 and TRBV6-3, those segments were excluded. In vitro tests confirmed that a few of the cytomegalovirus-associated TCR beta chains recognize cytomegalovirus antigens. Most TCR sequences were seen in very few donors, while some public TCRs were found in many individuals. The earlier analysis of some 540 of the donors excluded 15 to 20 rarely observed V segments, including chromosome 9 orphons, because counts were too low. In a later analysis, most CMV-associated TCR beta chains were found to appear HLA-restricted, with HLA associations seemingly driven largely by CMV exposure. In a later analysis, the rate of TCR association differed among HLA loci, with DRB1 alleles having the most associated TCRs and HLA-C alleles having the fewest. A further reported finding was that TCR beta sequences accurately predicted the HLA-A and HLA-B alleles for most subjects in the first cohort. According to the authors, the approach could potentially be generalized to other disease states and immunological phenotypes. An association between a missense DCLRE1C variant and V-gene and J-gene trimming of TCR beta chains was found in a later genetic analysis and replicated in an independent cohort. A cluster of highly shared sequence variants was judged likely to represent a technical artifact of the sequencing pipeline. In a later analysis, some 18,000 TCR beta sequences were associated with specific HLA alleles at a false discovery rate of 0.05. Broadly in line with IMGT annotations, most TCR beta V segments showed up in productive rearrangements about 87% or about 30% of the time in an earlier analysis of around 600 of the donors. When HLA alleles, especially DR and DQ, strongly co-occurred, attributing TCR associations to individual alleles was difficult. The only immune exposure information available for the cohort was CMV serostatus. Presence/absence analyses assumed roughly uniform sequencing depth across donors, an assumption that may not hold. In the study, about 150 TCR beta chains were listed as associated with cytomegalovirus.

The cohort was made up of several hundred healthy bone marrow donors. At the time of sampling, all cohort members were nominally healthy, though unrecorded immune exposures were likely present. The donor tested CMV seronegative and was one of the 352 seronegative cohort members. Each donor provided a peripheral blood sample, and peripheral blood mononuclear cells were used for TCR beta sequencing. Genomic DNA was extracted from the blood cell samples with the Qiagen DNeasy Blood Extraction Kit. Unmatched junction bases come to 13, with V trimmed by 6 bases and J by 7 bases. Counted from cysteine to phenylalanine, this CDR3 has 15 amino acids. The DNA shown is the 45-base CDR3, in frame from base 1. For CDR1 and CDR2, the germline V gene (reference sequence) lists LNHDA and SQIVND. Library preparation was by the immunoSEQ multiplex PCR assay. For the multiplex PCR, a mixture combining 60 forward primers for TCR Vbeta segments and 13 reverse primers for TCR Jbeta segments was used. Amplification of the CDR3 region of rearranged TCR beta genes was performed with a multiplex PCR assay on genomic DNA. The Illumina HiSeq System was used to sequence the amplified TCR beta libraries as 87-base-pair reads. From the authors' description of their analysis: A later analysis counted about 76 million unique TCR beta chains across the 550 to 800 repertoires, and 10 million to 12 million of these chains were shared by at least two donors. A nearest-neighbor algorithm error-corrected the raw reads and collapsed the reads into unique sequences, merging closely related sequences to remove PCR and sequencing errors. CDR3 sequences were aligned to IMGT reference sequences to assign V, D and J gene segments. For a sequence to be retained, a match of at least six nucleotides to both a V gene segment and a J gene segment was required. A rearrangement was called productive if the CDR3 had no stop codons and remained in frame with V and J, and every other rearrangement was called non-productive. Following IMGT convention, CDR3 was defined as the stretch from the second conserved V-encoded cysteine up to the conserved J-encoded phenylalanine. In an earlier analysis of 587 of the donors, sequences lacking an unambiguous match to a single V gene segment were excluded. An earlier analysis of fewer than 650 of the donors classified V segments as functional when productive rearrangements were above 56.7% and as segregating when the standard deviation between donors was above 5%. A statistical classification framework was built for diagnosing cytomegalovirus status from the catalog of TCR beta chain sequences. In a later analysis, TCR nucleotide sequences were compared against IMGT/GENE-DB human TR gene sequences so that V and J genes could be assigned. The TCRdist pipeline was used in a later analysis to assign CDR3 sequences and most-parsimonious VDJ recombination scenarios. In a later analysis, every TCR beta chain was defined by the combination of its CDR3 amino acid sequence and its V-gene family, and reads without a unique V-gene family were dropped. A later analysis removed 600 or so highly shared, low-generation-probability nucleotide sequences to deal with suspected cross-contamination and a sequencing artifact. A later analysis calculated a clonal expansion index for each public chain from normalized within-repertoire ranks of inferred template counts. A later analysis computed generation probabilities with a VDJ recombination model fitted to out-of-frame rearrangements, and checked the results against IGoR. In a later analysis, hypergeometric tests were used to score TCR-TCR, TCR-HLA and TCR-CMV co-occurrence, with a repertoire-size bias correction applied to TCR pairs. False discovery rates were estimated in a later analysis by permuting HLA or CMV assignments 20 times. In a later analysis, co-occurring TCRs were grouped with DBSCAN, and TCRdist sequence similarity was added when clustering was performed within HLA-allele-positive subsets. Co-occurrence clustering excluded repertoires with fewer than 30,000 or more than 120,000 public chains, plus five with anomalous nucleotide sharing. The table was pulled from immuneACCESS by TCRdb, which kept in-frame rearrangements only. Such tables lose some clones; where checked, under half of the loss comes from unresolved V genes, and the rest has no known cause. V and J calls and clone size are as listed in that table; D and trimming were resolved from the DNA. The sample has about 130,000 clones on record, 76% of them singletons. The top ten constitute 2.5% to 4% of the sample.

On this clone itself: It has no known antigen specificity. The input lacks base qualities; no much larger clone sits a single base away.

The sequencing sample was made of PBMCs. This sequence originates from a man aged 40-49 years in good health and CMV-seronegative. The rearranged segments are TRBV19 and TRBJ1-1; 8 central nucleotides agree with TRBD1. For the CDR3, the sequence is CASSPTGVAKGEAFF. The nucleotides are TGTGCCAGTAGCCCGACAGGGGTTGCGAAGGGTGAAGCTTTCTTT. Joined to the reference TRBV19 and TRBJ1-1 proteins, this CDR3 gives the full variable domain: DGGITQSPKYLFRKEGQNVTLSCEQNLNHDAMYWYRQDPGQGLRLIYYSQIVNDFQKGDIAEGYSVSREKKESFPLTVTSAQKNPTAFYLCASSPTGVAKGEAFFGQGTRLTVV.